One and the same sample provided the 7 T cell receptor beta chains below, sequenced in a study of blood T cells in healthy people across ages (dated by TCRdb to 2013 to 2016). Library preparation employed 5' RACE. TCRdb lists the instrument as Illumina HiSeq 2500. The second PCR ran for roughly 7 to 11 cycles and used a J-beta primer mix along with a sample-barcoded 5' primer. TCRdb cleaned the public reads at Q25 with fastp, built clones with MiXCR and kept in-frame beta chains. Rows are unified per CDR3 protein, each entry keeping the most common DNA and genes. The sample table holds approximately 780,000 distinct CDR3 sequences, of which under 30% were seen once. Around 3% of the sample rests with the top ten. This sample was shared with a second study, whose subject was T cells of mothers and their children.

Sequenced material: blood. Receptors originate from a boy between 10 and 17 years old in good health.

This chain uses TRBV12-3 or TRBV12-4 with TRBJ2-4; TRBD2 aligns across 7 bases. The CDR3 has 14 residues. V lost 11 bases to trimming and J lost 4 bases; unmatched junction nucleotides: 11. CDR3 sequence: CASVNGGSKNIQYF. CDR3 bases: TGTGCCTCTGTAAACGGGGGGAGTAAAAACATTCAGTACTTC.

The gene calls are TRBV6-5 and TRBJ2-3; 13 bases fit TRBD2. This CDR3 comprises 19 residues. Germline-derived CDR1 and CDR2 are MNHEY and SVGAGI. With V trimmed by 2 bases and J by 2 bases, 10 bases remained unmatched. CDR3 protein: CASSYRVTSGGKLTDTQYF. DNA of the CDR3: TGTGCCAGCAGTTACCGGGTGACTAGCGGGGGGAAACTCACAGATACGCAGTATTTT.

The sample holds a few counts of this clonotype. V and J are TRBV19 and TRBJ1-5; possible D gene TRBD1, 5 bases. V lost 5 bases and J 3 bases, leaving 14 bases between the germline ends. Germline V CDR1 and CDR2: LNHDA, SQIVND (reference sequence). The length of the CDR3 is 15 residues. The CDR3 sequence: CASSPLVGVNQPQHF. CDR3 bases: TGTGCCAGTAGTCCCCTAGTGGGGGTCAATCAGCCCCAGCATTTT.

The V gene is TRBV29-1, the J gene TRBJ2-3; 9 bases are shared with TRBD1. Germline values: CDR1 SQVTM, CDR2 ANQGSEA. The CDR3 runs 14 residues. Here the CDR3 reads CTRCWDRETDTQYF. The CDR3 DNA reads as TGCACCCGTTGCTGGGACAGGGAAACAGATACGCAGTATTTT.

This rearrangement joins TRBV7-2 to TRBJ2-1, with 7 bases identical to TRBD1. The CDR3 runs to 12 residues. The V and J ends lost 7 bases and 9 bases, in that order; junction bases with no gene match: 6. Germline CDR1 and CDR2: SGHTA and FQGNSA. In nucleotides, the CDR3 is TGTGCCAGCAACAGGGGCTGGGGTGAGCAGTTCTTC. Its translation: CASNRGWGEQFF.

The V call is TRBV7-2, the J call TRBJ2-1; 8 nucleotides align to TRBD2. Germline V gene sequence: CDR1 SGHTA, CDR2 FQGNSA. Trimming took 5 bases from V and 1 from J; bases not matched to a gene: 7. This CDR3 is 16 amino acids long. CDR3 amino acids: CASSRSGSTSYNEQFF. The CDR3 region has the DNA TGTGCCAGCAGCCGAAGCGGGAGCACTTCCTACAATGAGCAGTTCTTC.

The CDR3: CASSLTRGANVLTF. The CDR3, as DNA: TGTGCCAGCAGCTTAACGCGGGGGGCCAACGTCCTGACTTTC. This sequence joins TRBV7-3 and TRBJ2-6; D uncertain. V was cut by 0 bases and J by 4 bases, with 4 bases left in between. The CDR3 is 14 residues long. Germline CDR1 SGHTA, CDR2 FQGTGA.